The T cell receptor beta chain described here comes from a study of spatial heterogeneity in lung cancer. Background on the study: Sequencing consistently turned up more beta-chain sequences than alpha-chain sequences.

Germline CDR1 is DFQATT and CDR2 is SNEGSKA (reference sequence). The CDR3 is 18 residues long. V was trimmed by 5 bases and J by 0 bases, leaving 23 bases between them. The time point here: sample taken at primary tumor resection. Unsorted whole RNA samples from tumor, nontumor lung or frozen PBMC were sequenced. A distinct unique molecular identifier was carried by each TCR cDNA molecule. TCRdb called the 5' RACE reads again in MiXCR, with one record for every CDR3 protein. There are approximately 40,000 distinct CDR3 sequences in the sample; roughly 7.4% occur only once, and under 30% lies in the top ten.

This receptor was taken from a male donor with early-stage non-small cell lung cancer. V gene TRBV20-1 combines with J gene TRBJ2-1; D may be TRBD1 (5 bases). Sequenced material: PBMCs, taken at surgery. In DNA form, the CDR3 reads TGCAGTGCTCCTCTAATGGGTAGGGGTCGAAGCTCCTACAATGAGCAGTTCTTC. Its translation: CSAPLMGRGRSSYNEQFF.